This record concerns one T cell receptor (beta chain) sequence. Other DNA sequences within the sample encode an identical CDR3. Positively selected for CCR7, the CD45RO-negative cells used as naive CD8 cells excluded terminally differentiated effector memory CD45RA+ cells. The sample comes from a study of shared clonotypes between healthy human individuals. The germline V gene has CDR1 PRHDT and CDR2 FYEKMQ (reference sequence). V lost 1 base, J lost 7 bases, and 5 bases lay in between. The CDR3 has 12 amino acids. The method was immunoSEQ multiplex PCR; TCRdb's version includes in-frame clones alone and lacks a portion of them. This sample has around 2,000,000 clones, with roughly 91% found just once.

Source material: naive CD8+ T cells from PBMCs. V is TRBV13 and J is TRBJ2-1, with unresolved D. The origin of this receptor is a man aged 18 to 29 in good health. Some clones in this sample may be carry-over from other donors' samples. The CDR3 nucleotides are TGTGCCAGCAGCTTAGACGGGAATGAGCAGTTCTTC. Its translation: CASSLDGNEQFF.